The 25 T cell receptor beta chains below all came from one sample that was sequenced in a study of radiotherapy plus CTLA-4 blockade in lung cancer. This table comes from immunoSEQ multiplex PCR, and its TCRdb copy is limited to in-frame clones, with some not included. The sample includes approximately 85,000 clones, under 85% of them seen just once. Sequencing used peripheral blood, obtained from a patient treated with radiotherapy plus ipilimumab. These receptors were obtained from a human donor with non-small cell lung cancer that progressed on radiotherapy plus ipilimumab.

V and J are TRBV6-5 and TRBJ2-3, with D hard to call. The CDR3 is 13 residues long. Germline assignment: CDR1 MNHEY and CDR2 SVGAGI. V was cut by 6 bases and J by 3 bases, with 10 bases left in between. For the CDR3, the DNA is TGTGCCAGCAGCCCCGTTCCGACAGATACGCAGTATTTT. Residues: CASSPVPTDTQYF.

The CDR3 here is CASSLVAAGPYEQYF. The DNA for the CDR3 is TGTGCCAGCAGCTTAGTGGCAGCGGGTCCCTACGAGCAGTACTTC. The rearrangement joins TRBV11-2 to TRBJ2-7; perhaps TRBD2 as D (6 bases). The CDR3 extends over 15 amino acids. Germline assignment: CDR1 SGHAT and CDR2 FQNNGV. V lost 1 base, J lost 2 bases, and 12 bases lay in between.

This chain connects TRBV25-1 to TRBJ2-3; maybe TRBD2 (6 bases). Looked up from germline, CDR1 is MGHDK and CDR2 is SYGVNS. This CDR3 spans 16 amino acids. The V gene lost 2 bases and the J gene lost 4 bases, with 16 bases spanning the gap. The CDR3 reads CASSEAAGLNADTQYF. In DNA, the CDR3 is TGTGCCAGCAGTGAAGCAGCGGGCCTTAATGCAGATACGCAGTATTTT.

This clone occurred once. The rearrangement joins TRBV28 to TRBJ2-7; D might be TRBD1 (6 bases). The CDR3 has 14 amino acids. V was clipped by 5 bases and J by 2 bases, with 13 bases between them. CDR1 and CDR2 (germline): MDHEN, SYDVKM. The CDR3 nucleotides are TGTGCCAGCAGTCCAACAGGGTTCGCCTACGAGCAGTACTTC. Protein: CASSPTGFAYEQYF. Based on the CDR3 plus reference TRBV28 and TRBJ2-7, the full variable domain is DVKVTQSSRYLVKRTGEKVFLECVQDMDHENMFWYRQDPGLGLRLIYFSYDVKMKEKGDIPEGYSVSREKKERFSLILESASTNQTSMYLCASSPTGFAYEQYFGPGTRLTVT.

The J gene is TRBJ2-2, the V gene TRBV29-1; D is ambiguous. V lost 6 bases, J lost 4 bases, and 15 bases lay in between. CDR1 SQVTM and CDR2 ANQGSEA come from the germline V gene. The CDR3 contains 14 residues. In DNA, the CDR3 is TGCAGCGTCAGCCCTGGGCTGAGCACCGGGGAGCTGTTTTTT. This gives the protein CSVSPGLSTGELFF.

This chain's CDR3 is CASSSEVGRRDIQYF. CDR3 DNA: TGTGCCAGTAGTAGTGAGGTGGGGAGGAGAGACATTCAGTACTTC. V is TRBV19 and J is TRBJ2-4; D may be TRBD2 (6 bases). Trimming left V 4 bases short and J 8 bases short, with 18 bases between. Germline CDR1 reads LNHDA; CDR2 reads SQIVND (reference sequence). The CDR3 sequence is 15 residues long. Full variable domain (missing parts from reference TRBV19 and TRBJ2-4): DGGITQSPKYLFRKEGQNVTLSCEQNLNHDAMYWYRQDPGQGLRLIYYSQIVNDFQKGDIAEGYSVSREKKESFPLTVTSAQKNPTAFYLCASSSEVGRRDIQYFGAGTRLSVL.

The genes are TRBV2 and TRBJ2-1; 7 bases are shared with TRBD1. Germline-derived CDR1 and CDR2 are SNHLY and FYNNEI. The CDR3 has 19 amino acids. V shed 3 bases and J 1 base; nucleotides not matched to a gene: 15. CDR3: CASSDSVGDPGGSYNEQFF. CDR3 DNA: TGTGCCAGCAGTGATTCTGTTGGAGACCCAGGGGGATCCTACAATGAGCAGTTCTTC. Complete variable domain (other parts from reference TRBV2 and TRBJ2-1): EPEVTQTPSHQVTQMGQEVILRCVPISNHLYFYWYRQILGQKVEFLVSFYNNEISEKSEIFDDQFSVERPDGSNFTLKIRSTKLEDSAMYFCASSDSVGDPGGSYNEQFFGPGTRLTVL.

CDR3 amino acids: CASSPQGPSTEAFF. The CDR3 DNA sequence: TGTGCCAGCTCACCACAGGGTCCAAGCACTGAAGCTTTCTTT. The V gene is TRBV18, the J gene TRBJ1-1, with D unclear. V was trimmed by 1 base and J by 4 bases, leaving 10 bases between them. Germline V gene sequence: CDR1 KGHSH, CDR2 LQKENI. This CDR3 comprises 14 residues.

This clone was detected only a few times. The genes are TRBV7-2 and TRBJ1-2; 9 bases line up with TRBD1. Germline-derived CDR1 and CDR2 are SGHTA and FQGNSA. The CDR3 loop spans 15 amino acids. The ends lost 2 bases at V and 6 bases at J; junction bases unmatched: 7. This chain's CDR3 is CASSLRVQGADGYTF. For the CDR3, the DNA is TGTGCCAGCAGCTTACGGGTACAGGGGGCTGATGGCTACACCTTC.

This rearrangement joins TRBV19 to TRBJ1-5; TRBD1 agrees at 11 bases. Germline V gene lookup returns CDR1 LNHDA and CDR2 SQIVND (reference sequence). CDR3 size: 18 residues. Trimming at V came to 3 bases and at J to 7 bases, leaving 14 bases not matched to a gene. The CDR3 here is CASSITQWTGGLEQPQHF. DNA of the CDR3: TGTGCCAGTAGTATCACCCAATGGACAGGGGGCTTAGAACAGCCCCAGCATTTT. The entire variable domain, with the rest obtained from reference TRBV19 and TRBJ1-5, is as follows: DGGITQSPKYLFRKEGQNVTLSCEQNLNHDAMYWYRQDPGQGLRLIYYSQIVNDFQKGDIAEGYSVSREKKESFPLTVTSAQKNPTAFYLCASSITQWTGGLEQPQHFGDGTRLSIL.

The chain is built from TRBV2 and TRBJ1-1; TRBD1 matches at 8 bases. After removal of 10 bases from V and 6 bases from J, the junction contained 7 bases not matched to a gene. CDR3 length: 12 amino acids. Germline loops: CDR1 SNHLY, CDR2 FYNNEI. CDR3 nucleotide sequence: TGTGCCACCACCCAGACAGGGGCTGAAGCTTTCTTT. Amino acids: CATTQTGAEAFF.

The chain links TRBV28 to TRBJ1-2; possible D gene TRBD1, 6 bases. Trimming shortened V by 5 bases and J by 5 bases, and 9 bases separated the two germline ends. Germline CDR1 is MDHEN and CDR2 is SYDVKM. The length of the CDR3 is 12 residues. The CDR3 nucleotides read TGTGCCAGCAGTGTCGGACAGTATGGCTACACCTTC. It specifies CASSVGQYGYTF.

This clone was observed once. The chain recombines TRBV7-2 with TRBJ2-2, with 10 bases fitting TRBD1. Trimming removed 5 bases from V and 7 bases from J; junction bases left unmatched: 10. The CDR3 has 16 residues. Germline-derived CDR1 and CDR2 are SGHTA and FQGNSA. In DNA, the CDR3 is TGTGCCAGCAGCCTTTTCGGGACAGGGGTTGTCGGGGAGCTGTTTTTT. Amino acids: CASSLFGTGVVGELFF.

CDR3 bases: TGCAGCGTTGATGGGGCCCACGAGCAGTACTTC. As protein: CSVDGAHEQYF. The V and J genes are TRBV29-1 and TRBJ2-7; D may be TRBD1 (5 bases). Germline V CDR1 and CDR2: SQVTM, ANQGSEA. Trimming took off 3 bases at V and 5 bases at J, with 8 bases between the two ends. This CDR3 region has 11 residues.

V gene TRBV6-5 combines with J gene TRBJ1-1; D is unresolved. Germline loops: CDR1 MNHEY, CDR2 SVGAGI. V was trimmed by 4 bases and J by 9 bases, leaving 12 bases between them. This CDR3 spans 12 amino acids. CDR3 DNA: TGTGCCAGCAGTTCCCGGACCGGGCAAGCTTTCTTT. Residues: CASSSRTGQAFF.

V is TRBV29-1 and J is TRBJ2-3; 9 bases map to TRBD2. The CDR3 has 14 residues. V was pared by 5 bases and J by 4 bases, with 7 bases of the junction left unmatched. The germline V gene has CDR1 SQVTM and CDR2 ANQGSEA. The CDR3 loop reads CSVWREGRADTQYF. In DNA form, the CDR3 reads TGCAGCGTTTGGCGGGAGGGGAGAGCAGATACGCAGTATTTT.

This clone occurred once. This chain uses TRBV6-6 with TRBJ2-6, with a possible D match to TRBD1 (5 bases). The CDR3 runs 14 residues. CDR1 and CDR2 (germline): MNHNY, SVGAGI (reference sequence). Trimming removed 5 bases from V and 2 bases from J, with 7 bases in between. The DNA for the CDR3 is TGTGCCAGCAGTAGGGGAACTGGGGCCAACGTCCTGACTTTC. It yields the protein CASSRGTGANVLTF.

The gene calls are TRBV10-3 and TRBJ1-1, with D perhaps TRBD1 (5 bases). The length of the CDR3 is 16 residues. Germline CDR1 is ENHRY and CDR2 is SYGVKD. V dropped 4 bases and J dropped 3 bases, with 18 bases sitting between them. CDR3 loop: CAISGTSGTEDTEAFF. The DNA for the CDR3 is TGTGCCATCAGTGGGACTTCCGGGACGGAGGACACTGAAGCTTTCTTT.

The chain couples TRBV7-2 to TRBJ1-2; the D gene is possibly TRBD1 (6 bases). Trimming left V 2 bases short and J 1 base short, with 11 bases between. Germline lookup yields CDR1 SGHTA and CDR2 FQGNSA. CDR3 length equals 15 residues. The CDR3 DNA is TGTGCCAGCAGCTTAACTGGACAGCTTAACTATGGCTACACCTTC. Its translation: CASSLTGQLNYGYTF.

This rearrangement joins TRBV27 to TRBJ1-6, with TRBD1 identical over 10 bases. Germline V CDR1 and CDR2: MNHEY, SMNVEV (reference sequence). V shed 6 bases and J 8 bases; nucleotides not matched to a gene: 4. This CDR3 has 14 residues. CDR3 nucleotide sequence: TGTGCCAGCAGATTTGGGACAGGGGATTCACCCCTCCACTTT. It yields the protein CASRFGTGDSPLHF.

The chain employs TRBV29-1 and TRBJ1-1; D is undetermined. V was shortened by 7 bases and J by 6 bases, with 12 bases between the two germline ends. CDR3 length: 11 residues. CDR1 and CDR2 (germline): SQVTM, ANQGSEA. CDR3 sequence reads: CSARRGPEAFF. In DNA, the CDR3 is TGCAGCGCTCGCCGGGGTCCTGAAGCTTTCTTT. Looking up the rest from reference TRBV29-1 and TRBJ1-1 gives the full variable domain: SAVISQKPSRDICQRGTSLTIQCQVDSQVTMMFWYRQQPGQSLTLIATANQGSEATYESGFVIDKFPISRPNLTFSTLTVSNMSPEDSSIYLCSARRGPEAFFGQGTRLTVV.

The chain joins TRBV19 to TRBJ1-1; D is unclear. Between the trimmed V and J ends, which lost 8 bases and 3 bases, there was a span of 7 bases. This CDR3 has 11 amino acids. Germline V gene data show CDR1 as LNHDA and CDR2 as SQIVND (reference sequence). The CDR3 coding sequence is TGTGCCAGTTTTGCCCACACTGAAGCTTTCTTT. This sequence encodes CASFAHTEAFF.

The chain is built from TRBV5-1 and TRBJ2-7; 10 positions match TRBD2. V was clipped by 4 bases and J by 3 bases; unmatched bases: 7. The germline gives CDR1 SGHRS, CDR2 YFSETQ. The CDR3 spans 15 residues. The CDR3 nucleotides read TGCGCCAGCAGCCCGGGCCCTAGCGGGAGCTACGAGCAGTACTTC. Encoded protein: CASSPGPSGSYEQYF.

The J gene is TRBJ2-5, the V gene TRBV6-5; D is unresolved. Germline assignment: CDR1 MNHEY and CDR2 SVGAGI. Trimming shortened V by 0 bases and J by 4 bases, and 15 bases separated the two germline ends. The CDR3 contains 16 residues. The CDR3 sequence: CASSYSYWTTGETQYF. In DNA, the CDR3 is TGTGCCAGCAGTTACTCGTACTGGACGACGGGAGAGACCCAGTACTTC.

The chain recombines TRBV5-4 with TRBJ2-3; D remains unclear. The CDR3 runs to 14 residues. Germline V gene sequence: CDR1 SGHNT, CDR2 YYREEE (reference sequence). With 0 bases removed from V and 2 bases from J, the gap between germline ends came to 7 bases. CDR3 amino acids: CASSLVADTDTQYF. As DNA, the CDR3 is TGTGCCAGCAGCTTGGTTGCGGACACAGATACGCAGTATTTT.